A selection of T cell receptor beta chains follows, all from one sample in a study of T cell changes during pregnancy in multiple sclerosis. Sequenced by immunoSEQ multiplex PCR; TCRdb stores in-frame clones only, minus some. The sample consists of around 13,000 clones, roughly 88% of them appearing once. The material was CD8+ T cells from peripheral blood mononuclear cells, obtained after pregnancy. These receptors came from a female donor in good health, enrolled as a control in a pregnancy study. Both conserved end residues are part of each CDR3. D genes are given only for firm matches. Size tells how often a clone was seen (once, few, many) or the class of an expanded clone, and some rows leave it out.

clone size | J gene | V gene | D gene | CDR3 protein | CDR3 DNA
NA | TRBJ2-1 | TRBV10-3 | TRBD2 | CAIREGTSGRNEQFF | TGTGCCATCAGGGAAGGGACTAGCGGGAGAAATGAGCAGTTCTTC
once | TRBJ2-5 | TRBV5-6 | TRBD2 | CASTTTSGGQETQYF | TGTGCCAGCACCACGACTAGCGGAGGACAAGAGACCCAGTACTTC
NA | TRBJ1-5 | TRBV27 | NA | CASSFLGGNQPQHF | TGTGCCAGCAGTTTTCTAGGTGGTAATCAGCCCCAGCATTTT
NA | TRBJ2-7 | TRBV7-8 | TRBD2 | CASSLASGTTYEQYF | TGTGCCAGCAGCTTAGCTAGCGGGACAACCTACGAGCAGTACTTC
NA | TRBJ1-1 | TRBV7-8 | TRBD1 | CASSFLQGLNTEAFF | TGTGCCAGCAGCTTTTTACAGGGGCTGAACACTGAAGCTTTCTTT
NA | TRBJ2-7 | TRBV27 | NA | CASSLSRYYEQYF | TGTGCCAGCAGTTTATCGCGGTATTACGAGCAGTACTTC
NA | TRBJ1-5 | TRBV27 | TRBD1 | CASKMGTASNQPQHF | TGTGCCAGCAAGATGGGGACAGCGAGCAATCAGCCCCAGCATTTT
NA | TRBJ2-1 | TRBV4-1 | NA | CASSLGPSNEQFF | TGCGCCAGCAGCCTTGGGCCTTCCAATGAGCAGTTCTTC
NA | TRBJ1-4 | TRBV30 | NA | CAWSVVRNEKLFF | TGTGCCTGGAGTGTAGTTCGGAATGAAAAACTGTTTTTT
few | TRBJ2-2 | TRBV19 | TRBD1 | CASSLQGALAGELFF | TGTGCCAGTAGTTTACAGGGGGCCCTCGCCGGGGAGCTGTTTTTT
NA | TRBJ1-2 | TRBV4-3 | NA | CASSPDRYSYGYTF | TGCGCCAGCAGCCCCGACAGGTACAGCTATGGCTACACCTTC
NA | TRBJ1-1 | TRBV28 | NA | CASSRDSTEAFF | TGTGCCAGCAGCCGTGACAGCACTGAAGCTTTCTTT
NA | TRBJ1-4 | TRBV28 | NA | CASSFGQGGEKLFF | TGTGCCAGCAGTTTTGGTCAGGGAGGTGAAAAACTGTTTTTT
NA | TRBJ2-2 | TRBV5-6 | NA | CASSLGAWGRDTGELFF | TGTGCCAGCAGCTTGGGGGCCTGGGGGCGGGACACCGGGGAGCTGTTTTTT
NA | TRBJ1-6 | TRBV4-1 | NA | CASSQSPSSYNSPLHF | TGCGCCAGCAGCCAATCACCGAGCTCCTATAATTCACCCCTCCACTTT
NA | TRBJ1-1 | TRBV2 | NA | CASSAPKVGLNTEAFF | TGTGCCAGCAGTGCCCCTAAGGTGGGCCTGAACACTGAAGCTTTCTTT
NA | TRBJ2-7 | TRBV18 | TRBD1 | CASSPRDRGEQYF | TGTGCCAGCTCACCGCGGGACAGGGGCGAGCAGTACTTC
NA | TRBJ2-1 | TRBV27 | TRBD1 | CASRHTGTGDYNEQFF | TGTGCCAGCAGACATACCGGGACAGGGGACTACAATGAGCAGTTCTTC
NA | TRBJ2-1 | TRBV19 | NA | CARITGNEQFF | TGTGCCAGAATAACAGGCAATGAGCAGTTCTTC
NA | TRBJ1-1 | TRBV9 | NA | CASSVTVNTEAFF | TGTGCCAGCAGCGTCACAGTGAACACTGAAGCTTTCTTT
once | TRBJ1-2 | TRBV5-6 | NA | CTSSSQDYYGYTF | TGTACCAGCAGCTCACAGGATTACTATGGCTACACCTTC
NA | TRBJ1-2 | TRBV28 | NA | CASSSGVANYGYTF | TGTGCCAGCAGTTCCGGGGTGGCTAACTATGGCTACACCTTC
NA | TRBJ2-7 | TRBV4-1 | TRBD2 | CASSPRGTSEYYEQYF | TGCGCCAGCAGCCCCCGGGGCACTAGCGAATACTACGAGCAGTACTTC
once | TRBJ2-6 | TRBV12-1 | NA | CASNGGVDPGANVLTF | TGTGCCAGCAATGGAGGGGTTGACCCTGGGGCCAACGTCCTGACTTTC
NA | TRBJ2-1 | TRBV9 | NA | CASSPRDKRTYNEQFF | TGTGCCAGCAGCCCGAGGGACAAGAGGACCTACAATGAGCAGTTCTTC
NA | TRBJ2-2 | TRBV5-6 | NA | CASSFATRQNGELFF | TGTGCCAGCAGCTTCGCGACTCGACAGAACGGGGAGCTGTTTTTT
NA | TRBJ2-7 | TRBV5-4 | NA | CASSPAASYEQYF | TGTGCCAGCAGCCCGGCGGCCTCCTACGAGCAGTACTTC
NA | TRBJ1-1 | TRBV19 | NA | CASSGQPGYEAFF | TGTGCCAGTAGTGGACAGCCCGGGTATGAAGCTTTCTTT
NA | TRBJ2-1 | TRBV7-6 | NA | CASSLTVYNEQFF | TGTGCCAGCAGCCTAACCGTATACAATGAGCAGTTCTTC
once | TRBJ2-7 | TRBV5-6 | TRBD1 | CASSLSPGGAEQYF | TGTGCCAGCAGCTTGTCCCCAGGGGGCGCCGAGCAGTACTTC
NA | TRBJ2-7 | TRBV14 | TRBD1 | CASSQAEGASTYEQYF | TGTGCCAGCAGCCAAGCAGAGGGGGCCTCGACCTACGAGCAGTACTTC
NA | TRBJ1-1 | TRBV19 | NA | CASGPGNTEAFF | TGTGCCAGTGGTCCCGGGAACACTGAAGCTTTCTTT
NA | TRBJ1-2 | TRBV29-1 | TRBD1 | CSVRDRAANYGYTF | TGCAGCGTTCGGGACAGGGCAGCTAACTATGGCTACACCTTC
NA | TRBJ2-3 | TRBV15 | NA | CATSRVSQDTQYF | TGTGCCACCAGCAGAGTTTCCCAGGATACGCAGTATTTT
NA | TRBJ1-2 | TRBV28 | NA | CASSSQRSDGYGYTF | TGTGCCAGCAGTTCCCAGCGATCCGACGGATATGGCTACACCTTC
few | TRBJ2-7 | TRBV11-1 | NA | CASSFDSSYEQYF | TGTGCCAGCAGCTTCGATAGCTCCTACGAGCAGTACTTC
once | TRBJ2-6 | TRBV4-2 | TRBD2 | CASSQDAGGSGANVLTF | TGTGCCAGCAGCCAAGATGCGGGGGGCTCTGGGGCCAACGTCCTGACTTTC
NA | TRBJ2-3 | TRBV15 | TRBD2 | CATSRDSGGADTQYF | TGTGCCACCAGCAGAGATAGCGGGGGGGCAGATACGCAGTATTTT
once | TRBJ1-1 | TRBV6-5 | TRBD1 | CASSYPAQGGGTEAFF | TGTGCCAGCAGTTACCCAGCACAGGGGGGAGGCACTGAAGCTTTCTTT
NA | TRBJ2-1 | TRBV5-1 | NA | CASSLDLSSYNEQFF | TGCGCCAGCAGCTTGGACCTTAGCTCCTACAATGAGCAGTTCTTC